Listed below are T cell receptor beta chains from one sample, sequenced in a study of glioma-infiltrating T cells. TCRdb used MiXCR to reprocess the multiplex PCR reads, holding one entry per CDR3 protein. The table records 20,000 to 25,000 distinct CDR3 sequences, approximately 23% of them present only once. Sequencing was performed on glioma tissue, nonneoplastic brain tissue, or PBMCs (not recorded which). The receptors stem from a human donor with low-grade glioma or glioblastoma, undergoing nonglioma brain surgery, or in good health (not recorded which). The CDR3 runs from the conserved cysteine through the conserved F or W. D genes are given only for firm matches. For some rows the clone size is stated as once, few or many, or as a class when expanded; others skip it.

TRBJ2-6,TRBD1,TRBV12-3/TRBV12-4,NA,CASSPGTGSGANVLTF,TGTGCCAGCAGCCCCGGGACAGGCTCTGGGGCCAACGTCCTGACTTTC
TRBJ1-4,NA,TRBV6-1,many,CASSSPARVGDEKLFF,TGTGCCAGCAGTTCCCCCGCCAGGGTCGGGGATGAAAAACTGTTTTTT
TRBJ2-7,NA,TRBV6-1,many,CASIVGYEQYF,TGTGCCAGCATAGTGGGCTACGAGCAGTACTTC
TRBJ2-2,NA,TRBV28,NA,CASSLPANTGELFF,TGTGCCAGCAGTTTACCAGCGAACACCGGGGAGCTGTTTTTT
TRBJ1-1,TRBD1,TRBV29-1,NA,CSARSGQGAEAFF,TGCAGCGCGCGATCGGGACAGGGGGCTGAAGCTTTCTTT
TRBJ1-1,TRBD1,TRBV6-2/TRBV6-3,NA,CASSNPGGEAFF,TGTGCCAGCAGTAATCCAGGGGGTGAAGCTTTCTTT
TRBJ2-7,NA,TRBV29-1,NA,CSVSTLLGGEQYF,TGCAGCGTCTCAACTTTACTTGGTGGGGAGCAGTACTTC
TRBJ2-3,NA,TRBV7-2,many,CASSLDGGRLDTQYF,TGTGCCAGCAGCTTAGATGGGGGGCGGTTGGATACGCAGTATTTT
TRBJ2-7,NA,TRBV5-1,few,CASSLVVGYEQYF,TGCGCCAGCAGCTTGGTCGTAGGATACGAGCAGTACTTC
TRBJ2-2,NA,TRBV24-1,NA,CATTDRDGGLFF,TGTGCCACCACTGACAGGGACGGGGGGCTGTTTTTT
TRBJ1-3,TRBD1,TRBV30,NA,CAWSDNVFAAGGLSGNTIYF,TGTGCCTGGAGTGATAACGTGTTCGCGGCAGGGGGTCTTTCTGGAAACACCATATATTTT
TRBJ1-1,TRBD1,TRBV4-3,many,CASRPGTVERTEAFF,TGCGCCAGCAGGCCAGGGACAGTTGAGAGGACTGAAGCTTTCTTT
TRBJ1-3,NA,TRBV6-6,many,CASSYSIEVGNTIYF,TGTGCCAGCAGTTACTCGATTGAAGTAGGCAACACCATATATTTT
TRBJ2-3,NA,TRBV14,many,CASSQVIGLRVQYF,TGTGCCAGCAGCCAAGTTATAGGGCTCCGGGTCCAGTATTTT
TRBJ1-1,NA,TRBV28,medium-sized,CASSRGGRVNTEAFF,TGTGCCAGCAGCCGCGGAGGGAGGGTGAACACTGAAGCTTTCTTT
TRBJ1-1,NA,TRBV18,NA,CASSPPDRMNTEAFF,TGTGCCAGCTCACCACCGGACCGGATGAACACTGAAGCTTTCTTT
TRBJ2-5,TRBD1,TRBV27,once,CASRWTGEETQYF,TGTGCCAGCAGGTGGACAGGGGAAGAGACCCAGTACTTC
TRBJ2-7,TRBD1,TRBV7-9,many,CASSLARGYEQYF,TGTGCCAGCAGCCTCGCCAGGGGGTACGAGCAGTACTTC
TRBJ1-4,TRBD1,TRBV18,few,CASSRGQATNEKLFF,TGTGCCAGCTCAAGGGGACAGGCAACTAATGAAAAACTGTTTTTT
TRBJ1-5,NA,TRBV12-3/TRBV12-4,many,CASSSTATNQPQHF,TGTGCCAGCAGTTCCACAGCGACCAATCAGCCCCAGCATTTT
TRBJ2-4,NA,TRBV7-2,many,CASSEGGYENIQYF,TGTGCCAGCAGTGAGGGGGGGTATGAAAACATTCAGTACTTC
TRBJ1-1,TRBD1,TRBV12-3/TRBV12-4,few,CASSPARTGNTEAFF,TGTGCCAGCAGTCCGGCCAGGACAGGGAACACTGAAGCTTTCTTT
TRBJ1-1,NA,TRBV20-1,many,CSALGQLGTEAFF,TGCAGTGCGCTCGGACAGCTAGGAACTGAAGCTTTCTTT
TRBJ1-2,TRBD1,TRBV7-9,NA,CASSRGTGAPLGGYTF,TGTGCCAGCAGCCGCGGGACAGGGGCGCCGTTAGGAGGCTACACCTTC
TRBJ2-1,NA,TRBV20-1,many,CSAFSQGMSYNEQFF,TGCAGTGCCTTCTCTCAGGGGATGTCCTACAATGAGCAGTTCTTC
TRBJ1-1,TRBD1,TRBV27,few,CASYPQGRNTEAFF,TGTGCCAGCTACCCACAGGGGAGGAACACTGAAGCTTTCTTT
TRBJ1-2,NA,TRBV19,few,CASSIDGFGGYTF,TGTGCCAGTAGTATCGACGGCTTCGGAGGCTACACCTTC
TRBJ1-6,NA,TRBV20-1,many,CSAPAPGSGDSPLHF,TGCAGTGCTCCAGCGCCAGGGTCGGGGGATTCACCCCTCCACTTT
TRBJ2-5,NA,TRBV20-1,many,CSVFSGVQETQYF,TGCAGTGTTTTTTCAGGGGTTCAAGAGACCCAGTACTTC
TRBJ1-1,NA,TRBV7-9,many,CASSPSGGDVEAFF,TGTGCCAGCAGCCCCAGTGGAGGGGACGTAGAAGCTTTCTTT
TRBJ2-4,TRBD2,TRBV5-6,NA,CASSLGTGGPRNIQYF,TGTGCCAGCAGCTTGGGGACGGGGGGGCCGAGAAACATTCAGTACTTC
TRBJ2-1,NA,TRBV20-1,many,CSAREDSSPKQFF,TGCAGTGCTAGGGAGGACAGCTCTCCAAAGCAGTTCTTC
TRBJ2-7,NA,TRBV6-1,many,CASSKKNSGEQYF,TGTGCCAGCAGTAAAAAGAACTCGGGGGAGCAGTACTTC
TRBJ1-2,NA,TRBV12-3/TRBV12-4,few,CASFEGAGYGYTF,TGTGCCAGCTTTGAGGGTGCGGGCTATGGCTACACCTTC
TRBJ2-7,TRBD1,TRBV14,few,CASSQVIWGTGVFNEQYF,TGTGCCAGCAGCCAAGTGATTTGGGGGACAGGGGTATTCAACGAGCAGTACTTC
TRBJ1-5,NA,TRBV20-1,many,CSARDPGMPQHF,TGCAGTGCAAGAGATCCGGGGATGCCCCAGCATTTT
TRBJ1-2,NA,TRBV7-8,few,CASSLGAANYGYTF,TGTGCCAGCAGCTTAGGGGCAGCTAACTATGGCTACACCTTC
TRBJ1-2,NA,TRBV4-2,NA,CASSLVGVRGAYGYTF,TGTGCCAGCAGCCTAGTAGGGGTTCGGGGGGCCTATGGCTACACCTTC
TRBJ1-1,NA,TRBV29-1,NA,CSAENRNTEAFF,TGCAGCGCAGAGAACCGGAACACTGAAGCTTTCTTT
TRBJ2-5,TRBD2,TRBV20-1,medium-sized,CSAGTIQETQYF,TGCAGTGCCGGGACTATCCAAGAGACCCAGTACTTC
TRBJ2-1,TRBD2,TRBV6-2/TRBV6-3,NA,CARGDHGGEFF,TGTGCCAGGGGTGACCACGGGGGGGAGTTCTTC
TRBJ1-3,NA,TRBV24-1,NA,CATSDLQTDSGNTIYF,TGTGCCACCAGTGATCTGCAGACTGACTCTGGAAACACCATATATTTT
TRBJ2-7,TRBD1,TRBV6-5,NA,CASSSRDRAYEQYF,TGTGCCAGCAGCAGCCGGGACAGGGCCTACGAGCAGTACTTC
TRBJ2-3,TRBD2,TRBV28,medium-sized,CASSWGGTDTQYF,TGTGCCAGCAGTTGGGGGGGGACAGATACGCAGTATTTT
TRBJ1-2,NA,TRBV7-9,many,CASSLVRYYGYTF,TGTGCCAGCAGCTTGGTGAGGTACTATGGCTACACCTTC
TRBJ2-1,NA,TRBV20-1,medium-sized,CSATPLYNEQFF,TGCAGTGCTACGCCCCTCTACAATGAGCAGTTCTTC
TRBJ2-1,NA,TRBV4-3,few,CASSPAGNEQFF,TGCGCCAGCAGCCCTGCAGGTAATGAGCAGTTCTTC
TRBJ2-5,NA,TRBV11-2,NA,CASSLAGTSGETQYF,TGTGCCAGCAGCTTAGCCGGGACCTCCGGAGAGACCCAGTACTTC
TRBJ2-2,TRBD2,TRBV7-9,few,CASSDSGEATGELFF,TGTGCCAGCAGCGATAGCGGGGAGGCCACCGGGGAGCTGTTTTTT
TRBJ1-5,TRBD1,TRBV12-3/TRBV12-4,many,CASSPTGANQPQHF,TGTGCCAGCAGTCCAACAGGGGCCAATCAGCCCCAGCATTTT
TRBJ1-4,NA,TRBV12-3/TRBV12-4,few,CASSPRDGKLFF,TGTGCCAGCAGCCCTCGGGACGGGAAACTGTTTTTT
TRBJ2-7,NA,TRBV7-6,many,CASSKTDTPSYEQYF,TGTGCCAGCAGCAAGACGGACACACCTTCCTACGAGCAGTACTTC
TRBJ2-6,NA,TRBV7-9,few,CASSLSEVSYSGANVLTF,TGTGCCAGCAGCTTAAGCGAGGTATCATACTCTGGGGCCAACGTCCTGACTTTC
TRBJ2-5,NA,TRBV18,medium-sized,CASSPIPTGETQYF,TGTGCCAGCTCACCAATACCAACAGGAGAGACCCAGTACTTC
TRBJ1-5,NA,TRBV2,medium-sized,CASSVSGSRPQHF,TGTGCCAGCAGTGTATCTGGATCAAGGCCCCAGCATTTT
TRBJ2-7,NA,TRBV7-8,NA,CASSLQGGGSATEQYF,TGTGCCAGCAGCTTACAAGGTGGGGGATCGGCAACCGAGCAGTACTTC
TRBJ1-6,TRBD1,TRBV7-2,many,CASLGTVNSPLHF,TGTGCCAGCCTCGGGACAGTAAATTCACCCCTCCACTTT
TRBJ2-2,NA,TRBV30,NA,CAWTTMRVTGELFF,TGTGCCTGGACGACAATGAGAGTCACCGGGGAGCTGTTTTTT
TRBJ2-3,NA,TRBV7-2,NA,CASTLPPTDKQYF,TGTGCCAGCACCTTACCTCCTACAGATAAGCAGTATTTT
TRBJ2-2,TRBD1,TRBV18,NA,CASSLRDRGFTGELFF,TGTGCCAGCTCACTCCGGGACAGGGGCTTCACCGGGGAGCTGTTTTTT